These 26 T cell receptor beta chains came from one sample sequenced in a study of vaccination effects on CD4 cells after COVID-19. Upon completion of under eleven days in culture, CD4+ T cells were isolated. Each participant was administered two doses of either the BNT162b2 or the mRNA-1273 vaccine. These receptors lack a known antigen. The data were produced by immunoSEQ multiplex PCR, yet TCRdb's version contains in-frame clones alone and is incomplete. The table records roughly 40,000 clones, around 73% of them present only once. Sequences were derived from CD4+ T cells from PBMCs cultured without peptide, sampled after COVID-19 vaccination. The receptors were gathered from a human donor who received a COVID-19 vaccine.

The V call is TRBV18, the J call TRBJ1-5, with D possibly being TRBD1 (5 bases). Germline loops: CDR1 KGHSH, CDR2 LQKENI. The V and J ends lost 3 bases and 4 bases respectively, with 13 bases between them. The CDR3 contains 15 residues. Written as DNA, the CDR3 is TGTGCCAGCTCACCCGACAGCATCATGAATCAGCCCCAGCATTTT. This sequence encodes CASSPDSIMNQPQHF.

This clone occurred once. The chain links TRBV20-1 to TRBJ1-2; D gene uncertain. Looked up from germline, CDR1 is DFQATT and CDR2 is SNEGSKA (reference sequence). The CDR3 has 11 amino acids. V was pared by 3 bases and J by 8 bases, with 10 bases between. CDR3 sequence reads: CSASSGFGYTF. In DNA form, the CDR3 reads TGCAGTGCTAGTTCAGGCTTCGGCTACACCTTC.

The gene calls are TRBV9 and TRBJ2-7; 8 positions match TRBD2. The CDR3 extends over 16 amino acids. Trimming took 4 bases from V and 2 from J; bases not matched to a gene: 11. Germline CDR1 reads SGDLS; CDR2 reads YYNGEE. The CDR3 region has the DNA TGTGCCAGCAGCCGATCCAGCGGGGGCCGAACCTACGAGCAGTACTTC. Protein product: CASSRSSGGRTYEQYF.

The rearrangement joins TRBV7-9 to TRBJ1-5; 9 bases align to TRBD1. Germline CDR1 is SEHNR and CDR2 is FQNEAQ (reference sequence). This CDR3 has 16 amino acids. V was clipped by 3 bases and J by 2 bases; unmatched bases: 5. CDR3 loop: CASSLGTGLGNQPQHF. CDR3 nucleotide sequence: TGTGCCAGCAGCTTGGGGACAGGGTTGGGCAATCAGCCCCAGCATTTT.

The chain links TRBV7-2 to TRBJ2-7; D gene unclear. This CDR3 region has 15 residues. CDR1 and CDR2 (germline): SGHTA, FQGNSA. V was cut by 1 base and J by 0 bases, with 10 bases left in between. CDR3 DNA sequence: TGTGCCAGCAGCTTAGGCCGCAGGAGCTCCTACGAGCAGTACTTC. This encodes CASSLGRRSSYEQYF.

The gene calls are TRBV6-5 and TRBJ1-4, with TRBD1 as a possible D gene (5 bases). The V end lost 6 bases, the J end lost 7 bases, and 18 bases lay between the germline ends. CDR1 MNHEY and CDR2 SVGAGI come from the germline V gene. This CDR3 spans 15 amino acids. This CDR3 is CASRPHGGRVEKLFF. CDR3 sequence (DNA): TGTGCCAGCAGGCCCCACGGGGGGAGAGTTGAAAAACTGTTTTTT.

The chain couples TRBV18 to TRBJ1-5; D possibly corresponds to TRBD1 (5 bases). V was trimmed by 6 bases and J by 1 base, leaving 7 bases between them. The germline V gene has CDR1 KGHSH and CDR2 LQKENI. This CDR3 has 13 amino acids. The CDR3 nucleotides read TGTGCCAGCTCTCGGGACAGCAATCAGCCCCAGCATTTT. Translation: CASSRDSNQPQHF.

This clone is a singleton in its sample. The chain uses TRBV6-5 and TRBJ1-1; D is ambiguous. The V and J ends lost 7 bases and 1 base respectively, with 13 bases between them. The CDR3 runs to 14 residues. The germline CDR1 and CDR2 sequences are MNHEY and SVGAGI. The CDR3 spells CASKPDRQNTEAFF. Written as DNA, the CDR3 is TGTGCCAGCAAACCAGACCGGCAGAACACTGAAGCTTTCTTT.

This clone has just one count. The V call is TRBV7-9, the J call TRBJ1-1; D gene uncertain. CDR3 length equals 15 residues. Trimming removed 5 bases from V and 4 bases from J, with 17 bases in between. CDR1 and CDR2 from the germline V gene are SEHNR and FQNEAQ (reference sequence). CDR3 region: CASSTRPGRTTEAFF. The CDR3 DNA is TGTGCCAGCAGCACCCGGCCCGGAAGGACCACTGAAGCTTTCTTT.

This chain uses TRBV2 with TRBJ2-3; TRBD1 might be the D (5 bases). The V gene lost 7 bases and the J gene lost 1 base, with 15 bases spanning the gap. The CDR3 extends over 15 amino acids. Germline V gene lookup returns CDR1 SNHLY and CDR2 FYNNEI. The CDR3 region has the DNA TGTGCCAGCAATGGGGCTCGTGGCGGCACAGATACGCAGTATTTT. As protein: CASNGARGGTDTQYF.

This clone was detected a few times. The rearrangement links TRBV5-4 to TRBJ2-3; 10 bases agree with TRBD2. Germline values: CDR1 SGHNT, CDR2 YYREEE (reference sequence). This CDR3 has 15 residues. J lost 3 bases, V lost 1 base, and 2 bases had no gene match. This CDR3 reads CASSLRTSGTDTQYF. The CDR3, as DNA: TGTGCCAGCAGCTTGAGGACTAGCGGAACAGATACGCAGTATTTT.

The rearrangement uses TRBV24-1 and TRBJ2-7; D is unclear. From germline, CDR1 is KGHDR and CDR2 SFDVKD. This CDR3 contains 13 residues. V shed 4 bases and J shed 3 bases, with 9 bases lying between them. The CDR3 nucleotides read TGTGCCACCAGTGAAGGGTCCCGCTACGAGCAGTACTTC. It yields the protein CATSEGSRYEQYF.

This clone was seen just once. The chain recombines TRBV5-4 with TRBJ2-1; 8 bases fit TRBD2. The CDR3 has 16 residues. V trimming: 0 bases; J trimming: 1 base; junction bases outside the gene matches: 3. Germline assignment: CDR1 SGHNT and CDR2 YYREEE (reference sequence). This CDR3 is CASSLAGLGSYNEQFF. The DNA of the CDR3 is TGTGCCAGCAGCTTGGCGGGACTAGGGTCCTACAATGAGCAGTTCTTC.

J is TRBJ2-7 and V is TRBV5-1; 8 bases agree with TRBD1. The CDR3 contains 15 residues. From germline, CDR1 is SGHRS and CDR2 YFSETQ. After removal of 5 bases from V and 7 bases from J, the junction contained 14 bases not matched to a gene. The CDR3 nucleotides are TGCGCCAGCAGACCCCTCTCCGACAGGGGAGGAGAGCAGTACTTC. Its protein product is CASRPLSDRGGEQYF.

This rearrangement joins TRBV7-8 to TRBJ1-4; D is uncertain. V gave up 2 bases and J gave up 3 bases, with 4 bases separating them. Germline V CDR1 and CDR2: SGHVS, FQNEAQ. The CDR3 has 13 amino acids. The CDR3 DNA sequence: TGTGCCAGCAGCTTAACGGCTAATGAAAAACTGTTTTTT. Translated, it gives CASSLTANEKLFF.

This clone was picked up one time. The chain links TRBV18 to TRBJ2-3, with D tentatively TRBD1 (6 bases). Trimming cost V 8 bases and J 5 bases, with 17 bases left between them. Germline loops: CDR1 KGHSH, CDR2 LQKENI. This CDR3 comprises 14 residues. In DNA form, the CDR3 reads TGTGCCAGCCTCCGGGACATCAGTGGAGATACGCAGTATTTT. Its translation is CASLRDISGDTQYF.

V usage is TRBV27 and J usage is TRBJ2-5; 12 bases fit TRBD2. The V and J ends lost 4 bases and 0 bases, in that order; junction bases with no gene match: 0. The CDR3 runs 15 residues. Germline CDR1 MNHEY, CDR2 SMNVEV (reference sequence). Written as DNA, the CDR3 is TGTGCCAGCAGTTGGACTAGCGGGAACCAAGAGACCCAGTACTTC. This sequence encodes CASSWTSGNQETQYF.

The chain links TRBV6-5 to TRBJ1-2; TRBD1 matches at 11 bases. CDR3 length: 16 amino acids. In germline, CDR1 is MNHEY, CDR2 SVGAGI. J gave up 9 bases and V 0 bases, and 9 bases lay outside the gene matches. The CDR3 region is CASSYSFGTGGRSYTF. CDR3 nucleotides: TGTGCCAGCAGTTACTCGTTTGGGACAGGGGGTCGTAGCTACACCTTC.

This clone showed up just a few times. CDR3 DNA: TGTGCCAGCCAGGGGACAGGGAATGAAAAACTGTTTTTT. It is translated as CASQGTGNEKLFF. The chain recombines TRBV6-5 with TRBJ1-4; 9 bases are a match to TRBD1. The CDR3 covers 13 residues. Germline lookup yields CDR1 MNHEY and CDR2 SVGAGI. V lost 8 bases, J lost 5 bases, and 3 bases stayed unmatched.

The chain recombines TRBV19 with TRBJ2-5; either TRBD1 or TRBD2 may fit D (7 bases each). Germline CDR1 reads LNHDA; CDR2 reads SQIVND (reference sequence). V dropped 7 bases and J dropped 5 bases, with 23 bases sitting between them. CDR3 length: 16 amino acids. The CDR3 region is CASKKAGQGGMETQYF. CDR3 bases: TGTGCCAGTAAAAAGGCCGGTCAGGGGGGGATGGAGACCCAGTACTTC.

The chain employs TRBV6-6 and TRBJ2-7; 12 positions match TRBD2. The CDR3 has 16 residues. From germline, CDR1 is MNHNY and CDR2 SVGAGI (reference sequence). The V segment lost 6 bases and the J segment 2 bases; nucleotides outside the gene matches: 8. The CDR3 DNA reads TGTGCCAGCAGGCCCCCGTCTAGCGGGGGGGCCTACGAGCAGTACTTC. Protein product: CASRPPSSGGAYEQYF.

The chain combines TRBV4-2 with TRBJ2-2, with D possibly being TRBD1 or TRBD2 (5 bases each). Trimming shortened V by 0 bases and J by 7 bases, and 9 bases separated the two germline ends. Germline V lookup: CDR1 LGHNA, CDR2 YNFKEQ. The CDR3 has 14 residues. In DNA form, the CDR3 reads TGTGCCAGCAGCCAAGATAGAGGGGTCGGGGAGCTGTTTTTT. Protein product: CASSQDRGVGELFF.

The chain has TRBV27 and TRBJ1-2, with TRBD1 matching 8 bases. The germline V gene encodes CDR1 MNHEY and CDR2 SMNVEV (reference sequence). This CDR3 region has 14 residues. V lost 5 bases to trimming and J lost 2 bases; unmatched junction nucleotides: 4. The DNA of the CDR3 is TGTGCCAGCAGTGAAAGGGACAGGAACTATGGCTACACCTTC. Protein: CASSERDRNYGYTF.

The chain couples TRBV6-5 to TRBJ2-7; 7 positions agree with TRBD2. This CDR3 has 12 amino acids. Germline V gene lookup returns CDR1 MNHEY and CDR2 SVGAGI. The V segment lost 7 bases and the J segment 3 bases; nucleotides outside the gene matches: 3. Written as DNA, the CDR3 is TGTGCCAGCAAGGGACTACTCTACGAGCAGTACTTC. It translates to CASKGLLYEQYF.

This chain's CDR3 is CASSPSQGGHETQYF. Here the CDR3 DNA reads TGCGCCAGCAGCCCATCACAGGGAGGACACGAGACCCAGTACTTC. The rearrangement uses TRBV5-1 and TRBJ2-5; perhaps D is TRBD1 or TRBD2 (6 bases each). The V gene lost 4 bases and the J gene lost 5 bases, with 18 bases spanning the gap. This CDR3 is built from 15 residues. Per germline, CDR1 SGHRS and CDR2 YFSETQ.

In the case of this clone: The junction departs from germline at one end; a sequencing error may be responsible. The genes are TRBV7-8 and TRBJ1-4; no definite D call. Looked up from germline, CDR1 is SGHVS and CDR2 is FQNEAQ. The CDR3 contains 16 residues. CDR3 protein: CASSLSRVLTYEKLFF. CDR3 nucleotide sequence: TGTGCCAGCAGCTTATCTAGGGTCCTAACTTATGAAAAACTGTTTTTT.